What follows is one TCR beta chain and its context. The sample comes from a study of radiotherapy plus CTLA-4 blockade in lung cancer. Method: immunoSEQ multiplex PCR; TCRdb's copy keeps in-frame clones and lacks some. This sample has 65,000 to 100,000 clones, with under 85% found just once. Per the germline V gene, CDR1 is MGHRA and CDR2 is YSYEKL. CDR3 length: 17 amino acids. V was shortened by 3 bases and J by 9 bases, with 21 bases between the two germline ends. Receiving focal radiation plus CTLA-4 blockade with ipilimumab were patients who had chemo-refractory metastatic non-small-cell lung cancer.

This specimen consisted of peripheral blood, obtained from a patient treated with radiotherapy plus ipilimumab. This sequence joins TRBV4-1 and TRBJ1-6; D might be TRBD1 (5 bases). The receptor comes from a human donor with non-small cell lung cancer who had stable disease on radiotherapy plus ipilimumab. CDR3 sequence reads: CASSQTASPLDGSPLHF. CDR3 sequence (DNA): TGCGCCAGCAGCCAGACAGCCTCTCCCCTTGACGGTTCACCCCTCCACTTT.